One sample yielded the 32 T cell receptor beta chains listed below, sequenced in a study of T cell responses to AZD1222 COVID-19 vaccine. Repertoires were generated with immunoSEQ multiplex PCR, while TCRdb's copy carries only in-frame clones and drops some. This sample has tens of thousands of clones, with roughly nine tenths found just once. Sequences were derived from peripheral blood, sampled on day 0 of AZD1222 vaccination. Receptors were obtained from an adult in good health.

The chain links TRBV5-1 to TRBJ2-5; 7 bases map to TRBD2. CDR1 and CDR2 (germline): SGHRS, YFSETQ. J was trimmed by 0 bases and V by 5 bases; bases with no gene match: 7. The CDR3 length is 15 residues. The CDR3 sequence: CASRRGSGDQETQYF. As DNA, the CDR3 is TGCGCCAGCAGGCGAGGAAGCGGGGACCAAGAGACCCAGTACTTC. The full variable domain, rest sourced from reference TRBV5-1 and TRBJ2-5, is KAGVTQTPRYLIKTRGQQVTLSCSPISGHRSVSWYQQTPGQGLQFLFEYFSETQRNKGNFPGRFSGRQFSNSRSEMNVSTLELGDSALYLCASRRGSGDQETQYFGPGTRLLVL.

The rearrangement links TRBV4-1 to TRBJ2-7; no reliable D call. V was clipped by 5 bases and J by 1 base, with 15 bases between them. The CDR3 covers 15 residues. Germline V CDR1 and CDR2: MGHRA, YSYEKL. CDR3 nucleotide sequence: TGCGCCAGCAGCTTACGACACGAACTATCCTACGAGCAGTACTTC. Its protein product is CASSLRHELSYEQYF.

The table lists this clone with a count of one. The chain uses TRBV28 and TRBJ1-1, with D unclear. V gave up 1 base and J gave up 9 bases, with 12 bases separating them. Germline V CDR1 and CDR2: MDHEN, SYDVKM. This CDR3 contains 13 residues. CDR3 in DNA: TGTGCCAGCAGTTTATATTCGGCAGTCCAAGCTTTCTTT. Amino acids: CASSLYSAVQAFF.

The J gene is TRBJ2-5, the V gene TRBV9; 7 nucleotides align to TRBD1. CDR3 length: 16 residues. Germline loops: CDR1 SGDLS, CDR2 YYNGEE. V was clipped by 2 bases and J by 5 bases; unmatched bases: 12. CDR3 loop: CASSVLPGTAMETQYF. In DNA, the CDR3 is TGTGCCAGCAGCGTTCTGCCCGGGACAGCGATGGAGACCCAGTACTTC.

V is TRBV20-1 and J is TRBJ2-7; D may match TRBD1 or TRBD2 (6 bases each). CDR1 and CDR2 (germline): DFQATT, SNEGSKA (reference sequence). Trimming cost V 3 bases and J 4 bases, with 16 bases left between them. The CDR3 length is 14 residues. The CDR3 coding sequence is TGCAGTGCTAGTCCCGGTGGAGGGGGTTACGAGCAGTACTTC. Translated: CSASPGGGGYEQYF.

The chain is built from TRBV6-2 or TRBV6-3 and TRBJ2-7, with D unclear. The CDR3 has 13 amino acids. The germline V and J ends were trimmed by 5 bases and 6 bases, with 14 bases remaining between them. Germline lookup yields CDR1 MNHEY and CDR2 SVGEGT. CDR3 loop: CASSITRGAEQYF. The DNA for the CDR3 is TGTGCCAGCAGTATTACTCGTGGAGCCGAGCAGTACTTC.

The V gene is TRBV28, the J gene TRBJ2-7, with D possibly matching TRBD1 (5 bases). The CDR3 sequence is 14 residues long. Trimming shortened V by 3 bases and J by 2 bases, and 11 bases separated the two germline ends. The germline CDR1 and CDR2 sequences are MDHEN and SYDVKM. In nucleotides, the CDR3 is TGTGCCAGCAGTTTCGGCCAGGGTACCTACGAGCAGTACTTC. Its translation: CASSFGQGTYEQYF.

The chain employs TRBV4-2 and TRBJ2-7; TRBD2 matches 12 bases. CDR3 size: 16 residues. Trimming cost V 3 bases and J 1 base; bases outside gene matches: 4. Germline CDR1 and CDR2: LGHNA and YNFKEQ. The CDR3 is CASSHRTSGTSYEQYF. As DNA, the CDR3 is TGTGCCAGCAGCCATCGGACTAGCGGGACTTCCTACGAGCAGTACTTC.

The V gene is TRBV5-1, the J gene TRBJ1-4; D is unclear. V lost 1 base and J 5 bases, leaving 9 bases between the germline ends. The germline CDR1 and CDR2 sequences are SGHRS and YFSETQ. The CDR3 sequence is 14 residues long. This chain's CDR3 is CASSLTSRNEKLFF. CDR3 nucleotide sequence: TGCGCCAGCAGCTTGACTTCCAGAAATGAAAAACTGTTTTTT.

The J gene is TRBJ1-2, the V gene TRBV6-5; no clear D. Trimming stripped 6 bases from V and 8 bases from J, with 16 bases between. CDR3 length: 13 amino acids. From germline, CDR1 is MNHEY and CDR2 SVGAGI. CDR3 DNA sequence: TGTGCCAGCAGCCCCCAGGTGAGGCTCGGCTACACCTTC. It translates to CASSPQVRLGYTF.

As concerns this clone: Germline is not matched at one junction end, which may reflect a read error. This CDR3 is also generated by other DNA sequences in the sample. The V and J genes are TRBV5-5 and TRBJ1-5; TRBD1 matches 8 bases. The CDR3 covers 16 residues. CDR1 is SGHKS, CDR2 YYEKEE, per germline (reference sequence). The CDR3 nucleotides read TGTGCCAGTAGCTGGGAACCGGGACAGGTGGCTCAGCCCCAGCATTTT. Translating gives CASSWEPGQVAQPQHF. The full variable domain, in which reference TRBV5-5 and TRBJ1-5 provide the parts outside the CDR3, is DAGVTQSPTHLIKTRGQQVTLRCSPISGHKSVSWYQQVLGQGPQFIFQYYEKEERGRGNFPDRFSARQFPNYSSELNVNALLLGDSALYLCASSWEPGQVAQPQHFGDGTRLSIL.

V and J are TRBV6-4 and TRBJ2-1; 9 nucleotides line up with TRBD2. The CDR3 has 15 residues. V lost 0 bases, J lost 8 bases, and 5 bases stayed unmatched. Germline V lookup: CDR1 MRHNA, CDR2 SNTAGT. CDR3: CASSDSGAGGHEQFF. The DNA for the CDR3 is TGTGCCAGCAGTGACTCGGGGGCGGGAGGGCATGAGCAGTTCTTC.

Concerning this clone: An end of the junction differs from the germline gene, which may be a read error. The genes are TRBV7-7 and TRBJ2-3; the match to TRBD2 covers 12 bases. Germline V gene sequence: CDR1 SSHAT, CDR2 FNYEAQ (reference sequence). The CDR3 is made up of 18 amino acids. CDR3 DNA: TGTGCTAGCAGCCCGAGAAGCTGGACTAGCGGGATAGAAGATACGCAGTATTTT. It specifies CASSPRSWTSGIEDTQYF.

This chain uses TRBV28 with TRBJ2-7; 9 nucleotides align to TRBD1. This CDR3 comprises 15 residues. V was clipped by 1 base and J by 2 bases; unmatched bases: 3. Germline loops: CDR1 MDHEN, CDR2 SYDVKM. CDR3 DNA: TGTGCCAGCAGTTTATCGGACAGGGGAACCTACGAGCAGTACTTC. Protein: CASSLSDRGTYEQYF.

V gene TRBV6-1 combines with J gene TRBJ1-2, with D perhaps TRBD1 (5 bases). This CDR3 region has 15 residues. Germline CDR1 MNHNS, CDR2 SASEGT. Trimming removed 0 bases at V and 5 bases at J, with 13 bases between. The CDR3 reads CASSEALGGLYGYTF. The CDR3 DNA reads as TGTGCCAGCAGTGAAGCGCTTGGGGGTTTGTATGGCTACACCTTC.

This clone has only one observation. The chain couples TRBV5-1 to TRBJ2-1; a weak D match, TRBD2 (5 bases). The length of the CDR3 is 14 residues. In germline, CDR1 is SGHRS, CDR2 YFSETQ. V was cut by 4 bases and J by 3 bases, with 11 bases left in between. The CDR3 here is CASSLRTGYNEQFF. In nucleotides, the CDR3 is TGCGCCAGCAGCCTCCGGACTGGCTACAATGAGCAGTTCTTC.

The chain links TRBV7-6 to TRBJ2-1; 7 nucleotides match TRBD2. Germline V lookup: CDR1 SGHVS, CDR2 FNYEAQ. V lost 1 base to trimming and J lost 0 bases; unmatched junction nucleotides: 6. The CDR3 is 17 amino acids. CDR3 bases: TGTGCCAGCAGCTTAGAACGCGGCGGGAGCTCCTACAATGAGCAGTTCTTC. This encodes CASSLERGGSSYNEQFF.

The V and J genes are TRBV15 and TRBJ2-2; TRBD2 might be the D (6 bases). Trimming took 4 bases from V and 5 from J, leaving 17 bases between them. Per the germline V gene, CDR1 is LNHNV and CDR2 is YYDKDF (reference sequence). There are 16 residues in the CDR3. CDR3 protein: CATSNRDSVVTGELFF. The CDR3 DNA sequence: TGTGCCACCAGCAACCGGGACTCAGTCGTTACCGGGGAGCTGTTTTTT.

This clone was observed once. This rearrangement joins TRBV5-1 to TRBJ1-1; 9 bases fit TRBD1. The germline V gene encodes CDR1 SGHRS and CDR2 YFSETQ. The CDR3 extends over 14 amino acids. J lost 5 bases, V lost 2 bases, and 4 bases had no gene match. CDR3 sequence: CASSLQGARTEAFF. The DNA for the CDR3 is TGCGCCAGCAGCTTACAGGGGGCTCGGACTGAAGCTTTCTTT. Combining the CDR3 with reference TRBV5-1 and TRBJ1-1 gives the whole variable domain KAGVTQTPRYLIKTRGQQVTLSCSPISGHRSVSWYQQTPGQGLQFLFEYFSETQRNKGNFPGRFSGRQFSNSRSEMNVSTLELGDSALYLCASSLQGARTEAFFGQGTRLTVV.

This chain connects TRBV7-8 to TRBJ1-1, with a possible D match to TRBD1 (5 bases). V lost 7 bases and J lost 3, with 15 bases in between. The germline V gene encodes CDR1 SGHVS and CDR2 FQNEAQ. The CDR3 runs to 14 residues. The chain's CDR3 is CASTPRGRDTEAFF. DNA of the CDR3: TGTGCCAGCACCCCCCGGGGGAGGGACACTGAAGCTTTCTTT.

This clone was counted between two and nine times. The genes are TRBV27 and TRBJ2-2, with 7 bases that match TRBD2. The CDR3 has 14 amino acids. V gave up 3 bases and J gave up 6 bases; unmatched junction bases: 4. Germline V CDR1 and CDR2: MNHEY, SMNVEV (reference sequence). CDR3 in amino acids: CASSLVGGAGELFF. The CDR3 DNA follows: TGTGCCAGCAGTTTGGTGGGAGGGGCCGGGGAGCTGTTTTTT.

The gene calls are TRBV30 and TRBJ2-7; 12 positions match TRBD1. Germline-derived CDR1 and CDR2 are GTSNPN and SVGIG (reference sequence). This CDR3 is 15 amino acids long. The J segment lost 8 bases and the V segment lost 2 bases, leaving 10 bases of the junction unmatched. This chain's CDR3 is CAWSRLGQGASKQYF. For the CDR3, the DNA is TGTGCCTGGAGTAGGTTGGGACAGGGGGCTTCAAAGCAGTACTTC.

The rearrangement links TRBV28 to TRBJ1-3, with 9 bases fitting TRBD1. Trimming removed 5 bases from V and 4 bases from J; junction bases left unmatched: 0. This CDR3 is built from 13 residues. Germline values: CDR1 MDHEN, CDR2 SYDVKM. The CDR3 DNA reads as TGTGCCAGCAGTACAGGGGGCGGAAACACCATATATTTT. As protein: CASSTGGGNTIYF.

The rearrangement joins TRBV2 to TRBJ2-5; 10 bases agree with TRBD2. Germline V CDR1 and CDR2: SNHLY, FYNNEI. The CDR3 length is 15 residues. Trimming removed 7 bases from V and 4 bases from J; junction bases left unmatched: 9. The CDR3, as DNA: TGTGCCAGCAAGACCCTAGCGGGGGAGGGAGAGACCCAGTACTTC. Its translation is CASKTLAGEGETQYF.

This clone came up once. The rearrangement uses TRBV4-2 and TRBJ1-1; D gene uncertain. The CDR3 contains 14 residues. V lost 0 bases to trimming and J lost 11 bases, with 16 bases between them. CDR1 is LGHNA, CDR2 YNFKEQ, per germline. CDR3 nucleotide sequence: TGTGCCAGCAGCCAAGATTCCCGTGCCCCGTCGGCTTTCTTT. It encodes CASSQDSRAPSAFF.

The chain employs TRBV4-2 and TRBJ2-7; TRBD2 agrees at 11 bases. This CDR3 contains 17 residues. CDR1 and CDR2 (germline): LGHNA, YNFKEQ. J was trimmed by 5 bases and V by 1 base; bases with no gene match: 10. The CDR3 region is CASSQGVSSGRINEQYF. CDR3 bases: TGTGCCAGCAGCCAAGGAGTGTCTAGCGGGAGGATCAACGAGCAGTACTTC.

The rearrangement uses TRBV5-1 and TRBJ2-3, with 9 bases that match TRBD2. Germline trimming cut 0 bases from V and 3 bases from J; bases unmatched to any gene: 8. Germline V gives CDR1 SGHRS, CDR2 YFSETQ. This CDR3 has 17 residues. CDR3 DNA sequence: TGCGCCAGCAGCTTGGGAATTCTAGCGGGGAGGACAGATACGCAGTATTTT. The encoded protein is CASSLGILAGRTDTQYF.

The V and J genes are TRBV7-2 and TRBJ2-5; D may be TRBD2 (6 bases). Trimming took off 5 bases at V and 4 bases at J, with 20 bases between the two ends. Germline V lookup: CDR1 SGHTA, CDR2 FQGNSA. The CDR3 consists of 16 residues. The CDR3 protein is CASSVSGGTPGETQYF. CDR3 nucleotide sequence: TGTGCCAGCAGCGTTAGCGGAGGAACCCCGGGAGAGACCCAGTACTTC.

V gene TRBV11-2 combines with J gene TRBJ1-6; 9 bases fit TRBD1. Trimming cost V 2 bases and J 8 bases; bases outside gene matches: 4. Germline CDR1 SGHAT, CDR2 FQNNGV. The CDR3 consists of 15 residues. The CDR3 DNA follows: TGTGCCAGCAGCTTAAGTGGGACAGGGTATTCACCCCTCCACTTT. This codes for CASSLSGTGYSPLHF.

The chain couples TRBV28 to TRBJ1-5; the match to TRBD1 covers 7 bases. V shed 3 bases and J 6 bases; nucleotides not matched to a gene: 14. CDR1 and CDR2 (germline): MDHEN, SYDVKM. The CDR3 totals 17 residues. The CDR3 DNA sequence: TGTGCCAGCAGTTTCATTAGAGGGGGGACAGTGGCTCAGCCCCAGCATTTT. This codes for CASSFIRGGTVAQPQHF.

V gene TRBV24-1 combines with J gene TRBJ2-1; tentative D call: TRBD2 (5 bases). Germline V gene sequence: CDR1 KGHDR, CDR2 SFDVKD. Trimming pared 9 bases from V and 0 bases from J, leaving 11 bases between. The CDR3 is made up of 14 amino acids. The CDR3 sequence: CATDRGSSYNEQFF. The CDR3, as DNA: TGTGCCACCGATCGAGGGAGCTCCTACAATGAGCAGTTCTTC.

Here the CDR3 reads CAARRGEDYGYTF. CDR3 sequence (DNA): TGTGCCGCCCGCCGAGGTGAGGACTATGGCTACACCTTC. The V and J genes are TRBV28 and TRBJ1-2; D not certain. V was shortened by 11 bases and J by 3 bases, with 16 bases between the two germline ends. CDR3 length: 13 amino acids. Germline CDR1 MDHEN, CDR2 SYDVKM.